This record concerns one TCR beta chain sequence. Its target is unknown. Trimming took 0 bases from V and 7 from J, leaving 6 bases between them. Germline values: CDR1 LNHDA, CDR2 SQIVND (reference sequence). The CDR3 extends over 13 amino acids. This specimen belongs to a study of cytomegalovirus exposure and HLA in healthy donors. PCR primers comprised 60 Vbeta and 13 Jbeta primers. Sequencing was performed with immunoSEQ multiplex PCR; in TCRdb, only in-frame clones are kept and a portion is missing. The table has 130,000 or so clones, roughly 81% seen once. Study conclusions and caveats: Reportedly, HLA-A and HLA-B alleles of most subjects were accurately predicted from TCR beta. HLA restriction was apparent for most CMV-associated TCR beta chains in a later analysis. A list of more than 150 TCR beta chains associated with cytomegalovirus was given. The authors later found HLA-associated TCR beta chains more clonally expanded than equally common others.

The chain is built from TRBV19 and TRBJ1-4; the D is unclear. The sequenced sample consisted of PBMCs. The origin of this receptor is a female donor in good health and CMV-seronegative. CDR3 DNA: TGTGCCAGTAGTATAGAGCGGGGTGAAAAACTGTTTTTT. This encodes CASSIERGEKLFF.